Each of the 8 T cell receptor beta chains below was sequenced from the same sample in a study of T cells in Graves' hyperthyroidism and ophthalmopathy. RNA transcripts served as the template for amplifying TCR beta CDR3 regions. Primed by the HTBI set, a first-round RT-PCR was run on the TCR CDR3. Using its own MiXCR run on the multiplex PCR reads, TCRdb lists one record per CDR3 protein. This sample yields 45,000 to 60,000 distinct CDR3 sequences, of which 40% to 55% are seen a single time; under 15% belongs to the top ten. The sequenced sample consisted of blood. The receptors shown here come from a woman aged 25 to 39 with Graves' ophthalmopathy.

V gene TRBV20-1 combines with J gene TRBJ2-3; TRBD1 aligns across 7 bases. CDR3 length: 15 residues. Germline trimming cut 3 bases from V and 2 bases from J; bases unmatched to any gene: 8. The germline gives CDR1 DFQATT, CDR2 SNEGSKA (reference sequence). The CDR3 is CSASYEGAITDTQYF. The CDR3 coding sequence is TGCAGTGCTAGTTACGAGGGGGCTATCACAGATACGCAGTATTTT.

The sample holds one count of this clonotype. J is TRBJ2-1 and V is TRBV2, with TRBD2 identical over 14 bases. The germline CDR1 and CDR2 sequences are SNHLY and FYNNEI. Trimming removed 6 bases from V and 7 bases from J; junction bases left unmatched: 5. This CDR3 contains 15 residues. CDR3 sequence (DNA): TGTGCCAGCAGCCGGGGACTAGCGGGAGTTAATGAGCAGTTCTTC. This gives the protein CASSRGLAGVNEQFF.

This clonotype was detected many times. The chain carries TRBV11-2 and TRBJ2-1; a possible D gene is TRBD2 (6 bases). Per the germline V gene, CDR1 is SGHAT and CDR2 is FQNNGV. The CDR3 length is 14 residues. The germline V and J ends were trimmed by 2 bases and 5 bases, with 10 bases remaining between them. CDR3 region: CASSLSGLNNEQFF. The CDR3 DNA reads TGTGCCAGCAGCTTAAGCGGGCTAAACAATGAGCAGTTCTTC. Filled out from reference TRBV11-2 and TRBJ2-1, the complete variable domain reads EAGVAQSPRYKIIEKRQSVAFWCNPISGHATLYWYQQILGQGPKLLIQFQNNGVVDDSQLPKDRFSAERLKGVDSTLKIQPAKLEDSAVYLCASSLSGLNNEQFFGPGTRLTVL.

This clonotype was counted ten times or more. The J gene is TRBJ2-1, the V gene TRBV11-2; D remains unclear. The V end lost 0 bases, the J end lost 2 bases, and 14 bases lay between the germline ends. Germline CDR1 reads SGHAT; CDR2 reads FQNNGV. This CDR3 spans 17 amino acids. The CDR3 DNA reads TGTGCCAGCAGCTTAGAGCCCCCGGAAGTGACCTACAATGAGCAGTTCTTC. This codes for CASSLEPPEVTYNEQFF.

Turning to this clonotype: The conserved closing phenylalanine or tryptophan is absent in this CDR3, likely reflecting a read error. V is TRBV7-9 and J is TRBJ2-2; a weak D match, TRBD2 (5 bases). The germline gives CDR1 SEHNR, CDR2 FQNEAQ (reference sequence). This CDR3 region has 15 residues. The CDR3 spells CTSIKAGINTGELFS. In DNA form, the CDR3 reads TGTACCAGCATCAAAGCCGGGATTAACACCGGGGAGCTGTTTTCT.

This clonotype was seen more than once but under ten times. At one of its ends the junction is not consistent with the germline gene, which may arise from a read error. The rearrangement links TRBV7-9 to TRBJ2-3; 10 bases agree with TRBD1. The CDR3 consists of 14 residues. Per germline, CDR1 SEHNR and CDR2 FQNEAQ (reference sequence). CDR3 sequence (DNA): TGTGCCAGCATACCGGGACAGGGGATCGATACGCGGTACTTT. Translation gives CASIPGQGIDTRYF.

This clonotype was detected a few times. In DNA form, the CDR3 reads TGTGCCAGCAGCTCCGGACAGGGAAGGACTGAAGCTTTCTTT. Its protein product is CASSSGQGRTEAFF. The chain uses TRBV7-3 and TRBJ1-1; TRBD1 matches 8 bases. Germline values: CDR1 SGHTA, CDR2 FQGTGA. This CDR3 spans 14 amino acids. V lost 4 bases and J lost 5; bases outside the gene matches: 6. The entire variable domain, with the rest obtained from reference TRBV7-3 and TRBJ1-1, is as follows: GAGVSQTPSNKVTEKGKYVELRCDPISGHTALYWYRQSLGQGPEFLIYFQGTGAADDSGLPNDRFFAVRPEGSVSTLKIQRTERGDSAVYLCASSSGQGRTEAFFGQGTRLTVV.

This clonotype was found once. Here the CDR3 omits its conserved ending phenylalanine or tryptophan, so a read error is the likely source. The chain combines TRBV3-1 with TRBJ2-7; D remains unclear. From germline, CDR1 is LGHDT and CDR2 YNNKEL (reference sequence). Trimming stripped 6 bases from V and 10 bases from J, with 16 bases between. The CDR3 has 12 residues. The CDR3 reads CASSGHGLGQYL. Written as DNA, the CDR3 is TGTGCCAGCAGTGGCCACGGGCTAGGACAGTACCTC.